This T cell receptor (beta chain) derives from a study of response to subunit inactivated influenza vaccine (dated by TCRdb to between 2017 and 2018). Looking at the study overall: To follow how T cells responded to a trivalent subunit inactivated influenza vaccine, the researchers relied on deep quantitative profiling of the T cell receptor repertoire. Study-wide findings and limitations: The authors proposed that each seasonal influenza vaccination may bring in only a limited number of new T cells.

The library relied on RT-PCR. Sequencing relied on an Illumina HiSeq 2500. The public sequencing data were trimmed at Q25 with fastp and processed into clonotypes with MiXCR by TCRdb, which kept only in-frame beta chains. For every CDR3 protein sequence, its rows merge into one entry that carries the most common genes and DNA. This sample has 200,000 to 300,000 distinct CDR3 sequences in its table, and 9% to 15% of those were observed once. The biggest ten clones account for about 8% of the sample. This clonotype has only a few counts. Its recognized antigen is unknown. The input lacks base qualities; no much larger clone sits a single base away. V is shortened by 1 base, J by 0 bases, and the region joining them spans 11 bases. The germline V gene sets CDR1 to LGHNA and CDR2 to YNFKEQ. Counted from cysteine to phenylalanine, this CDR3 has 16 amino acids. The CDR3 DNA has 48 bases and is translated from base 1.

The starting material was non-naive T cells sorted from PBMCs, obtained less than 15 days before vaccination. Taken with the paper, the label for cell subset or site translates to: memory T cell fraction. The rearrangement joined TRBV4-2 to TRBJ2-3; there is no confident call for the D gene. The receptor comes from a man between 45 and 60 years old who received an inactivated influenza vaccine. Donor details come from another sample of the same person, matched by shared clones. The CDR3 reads CASSQAPYQSTDTQYF. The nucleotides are TGTGCCAGCAGCCAAGCCCCCTACCAAAGCACAGATACGCAGTATTTT.